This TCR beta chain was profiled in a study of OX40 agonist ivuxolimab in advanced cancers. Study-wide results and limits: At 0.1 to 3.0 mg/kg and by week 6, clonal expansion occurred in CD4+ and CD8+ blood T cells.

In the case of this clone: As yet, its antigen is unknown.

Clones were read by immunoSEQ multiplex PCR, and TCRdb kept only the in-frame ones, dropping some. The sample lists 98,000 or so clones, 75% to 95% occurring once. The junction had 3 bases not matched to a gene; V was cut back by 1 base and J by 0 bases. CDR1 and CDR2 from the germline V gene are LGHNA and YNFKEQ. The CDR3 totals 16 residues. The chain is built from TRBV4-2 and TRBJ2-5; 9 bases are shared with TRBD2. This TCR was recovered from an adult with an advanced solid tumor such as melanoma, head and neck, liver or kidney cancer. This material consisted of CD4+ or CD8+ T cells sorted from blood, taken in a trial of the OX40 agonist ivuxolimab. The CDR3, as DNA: TGTGCCAGCAGCCAAGGAACTAGCGGGTACCAAGAGACCCAGTACTTC. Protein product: CASSQGTSGYQETQYF.